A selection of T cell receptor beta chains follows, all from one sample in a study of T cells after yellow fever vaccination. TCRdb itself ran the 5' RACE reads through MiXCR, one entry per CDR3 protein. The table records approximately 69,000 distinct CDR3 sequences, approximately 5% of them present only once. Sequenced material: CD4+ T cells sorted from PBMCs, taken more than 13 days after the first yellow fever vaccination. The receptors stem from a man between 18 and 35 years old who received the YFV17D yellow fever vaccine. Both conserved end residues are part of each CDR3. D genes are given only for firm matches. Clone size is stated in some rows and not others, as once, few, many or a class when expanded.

CASSFQDGTEAFF	TGTGCCAGCAGTTTTCAGGATGGCACTGAAGCTTTCTTT	TRBV6-2/TRBV6-3	many	NA	TRBJ1-1
CASSPGALGTQYF	TGTGCCAGCAGCCCCGGGGCCCTAGGGACCCAGTACTTC	TRBV5-6	NA	NA	TRBJ2-5
CASSLTGFRNNEQFF	TGCGCCAGCAGCTTGACAGGGTTTCGAAACAATGAGCAGTTCTTC	TRBV5-1	many	NA	TRBJ2-1
CSASGGTSTDTQYF	TGCAGTGCTAGCGGTGGCACTAGCACAGATACGCAGTATTTT	TRBV20-1	many	NA	TRBJ2-3
CATSDSGKTQYF	TGTGCCACCAGTGATTCGGGGAAGACCCAGTACTTC	TRBV24-1	many	NA	TRBJ2-5
CSVNRDIRTEAFF	TGCAGCGTAAACAGGGATATTCGGACTGAAGCTTTCTTT	TRBV29-1	few	NA	TRBJ1-1
CTSSPIQGGGYEQYF	TGTACCAGCAGCCCAATACAGGGAGGGGGCTACGAGCAGTACTTC	TRBV7-2	once	NA	TRBJ2-7
CASSFDREDTEAFF	TGTGCCAGCTCATTCGACAGGGAGGACACTGAAGCTTTCTTT	TRBV18	many	TRBD1	TRBJ1-1
CASSYENNEQFF	TGTGCCAGCAGCTACGAAAACAATGAGCAGTTCTTC	TRBV11-3	many	NA	TRBJ2-1
CASSSPEGTGELFF	TGTGCCAGCAGCTCCCCGGAGGGGACCGGGGAGCTGTTTTTT	TRBV7-3	many	NA	TRBJ2-2
CASKTEPGRLQYF	TGCGCCAGCAAAACGGAACCGGGACGTCTTCAGTATTTT	TRBV5-1	many	NA	TRBJ2-3
CASSTGTLAKNIQYF	TGTGCCAGTAGTACCGGGACTTTAGCCAAAAACATTCAGTACTTC	TRBV19	many	NA	TRBJ2-4
CASSRRQESTDTQYF	TGTGCCAGCAGTCGACGACAGGAAAGCACAGATACGCAGTATTTT	TRBV6-5	many	NA	TRBJ2-3
CASSLSGNEQFF	TGTGCCAGCAGCCTTAGCGGCAATGAGCAGTTCTTC	TRBV7-2	many	NA	TRBJ2-1
CASSFSFGRLSYNEQFF	TGCGCCAGCAGCTTCTCCTTTGGTCGACTCTCCTACAATGAGCAGTTCTTC	TRBV5-1	many	NA	TRBJ2-1
CASSLLQGGRPQHF	TGCGCCAGCAGCTTATTACAGGGGGGGAGGCCCCAGCATTTT	TRBV5-1	many	TRBD1	TRBJ1-5
CASSRVTGELFF	TGCGCCAGCAGCAGGGTCACCGGGGAGCTGTTTTTT	TRBV5-1	many	NA	TRBJ2-2
CASSQELTGEETQYF	TGTGCCAGCTCACAAGAATTGACAGGTGAAGAGACCCAGTACTTC	TRBV18	few	NA	TRBJ2-5
CASSLQGADTQYF	TGTGCCAGCAGTTTACAGGGGGCAGATACGCAGTATTTT	TRBV28	many	TRBD1	TRBJ2-3
CASSDSTGNTEAFF	TGCGCCAGCAGCGACAGCACAGGGAACACTGAAGCCTTCTTT	TRBV5-1	many	NA	TRBJ1-1
CASSLHPSGGPQETQYF	TGTGCCAGCAGTCTCCACCCTAGCGGGGGCCCTCAAGAGACCCAGTACTTC	TRBV27	many	TRBD2	TRBJ2-5
CASSQGAGGLDEQFF	TGTGCCAGCAGCCAAGGAGCGGGGGGGCTTGATGAGCAGTTCTTC	TRBV4-2	many	TRBD2	TRBJ2-1
CASSLTGRGNNSPLHF	TGCGCCAGCAGCTTGACCGGCCGGGGCAATAATTCACCCCTCCACTTT	TRBV5-1	many	NA	TRBJ1-6
CASSSQGFLGGYTF	TGTGCCAGCAGTTCACAGGGGTTCTTAGGAGGCTACACCTTC	TRBV6-2/TRBV6-3	many	TRBD1	TRBJ1-2
CASSLIAGGGDTQYF	TGTGCCAGCAGTTTAATAGCGGGGGGCGGGGATACGCAGTATTTT	TRBV12-3/TRBV12-4	few	TRBD2	TRBJ2-3
CTGLRGTDTQYF	TGCACCGGCTTACGGGGCACAGATACGCAGTATTTT	TRBV20-1	many	NA	TRBJ2-3
CASSLDAGANVLTF	TGTGCCAGCAGCTTAGATGCTGGGGCCAACGTCCTGACTTTC	TRBV9	many	NA	TRBJ2-6
CASSYVSEADTQYF	TGTGCCAGCAGTTACGTATCAGAGGCAGATACGCAGTATTTT	TRBV6-5	many	NA	TRBJ2-3
CASRTYDITGAKYGAFF	TGTGCCAGCCGAACCTACGACATTACAGGGGCAAAATATGGAGCTTTCTTT	TRBV12-3/TRBV12-4	medium-sized	TRBD1	TRBJ1-1
CASSRQGAYLEAFF	TGTGCCAGCAGTCGACAGGGGGCCTACCTTGAAGCTTTCTTT	TRBV2	many	TRBD1	TRBJ1-1
CASRALAGGRTDTQYF	TGTGCCAGCAGAGCTTTAGCGGGAGGAAGGACAGATACGCAGTATTTT	TRBV12-3/TRBV12-4	many	TRBD2	TRBJ2-3
CASSPQGTVSPDTQYF	TGTGCCAGCAGTCCCCAGGGGACCGTCTCCCCAGATACGCAGTATTTT	TRBV28	few	NA	TRBJ2-3
CATSRGLATDTQYF	TGTGCCACCAGCAGGGGACTTGCCACAGATACGCAGTATTTT	TRBV15	many	NA	TRBJ2-3
CASSPTARRGSYEQYF	TGTGCCAGCAGCCCGACGGCCAGGAGAGGCTCCTACGAGCAGTACTTC	TRBV5-6	many	NA	TRBJ2-7
CASNDKAGELFF	TGTGCCAGCAACGATAAAGCGGGGGAGCTGTTTTTT	TRBV7-3	many	NA	TRBJ2-2
CASSLGNRETQYF	TGTGCCAGCAGCTTAGGGAACCGGGAGACCCAGTACTTC	TRBV7-2	many	NA	TRBJ2-5
CASSLRGDEQFF	TGTGCCAGCAGTTTAAGGGGGGATGAGCAGTTCTTC	TRBV12-3/TRBV12-4	many	NA	TRBJ2-1
CASSLDGSSGNTIYF	TGTGCCAGCAGCTTGGACGGCAGCTCTGGAAACACCATATATTTT	TRBV7-2	many	NA	TRBJ1-3
CASSIGSAGVTQPQHF	TGTGCCAGTAGTATAGGTAGCGCAGGGGTCACTCAGCCCCAGCATTTT	TRBV19	many	NA	TRBJ1-5
CASSLGGRDNQPQHF	TGTGCCAGCAGCTTAGGGGGGAGGGACAATCAGCCCCAGCATTTT	TRBV7-2	many	NA	TRBJ1-5
CSASPAGPRNEQFF	TGCAGTGCTAGCCCCGCGGGGCCGCGGAATGAGCAGTTCTTC	TRBV20-1	many	NA	TRBJ2-1
CASSSRGAETQYF	TGTGCCAGCAGCTCCCGGGGGGCAGAGACCCAGTACTTC	TRBV11-3	many	NA	TRBJ2-5
CATSDFPLVSFLGRPRLMNTEAFF	TGTGCCACCAGTGATTTCCCTTTAGTAAGCTTCCTTGGGAGGCCGAGACTGATGAACACTGAAGCTTTCTTT	TRBV24-1	few	NA	TRBJ1-1
CASSLGLDTQYF	TGTGCCAGCAGCCTAGGGCTGGATACGCAGTATTTT	TRBV7-2	few	NA	TRBJ2-3
CASSLDYTDTQYF	TGTGCCAGCAGCCTCGACTACACAGATACGCAGTATTTT	TRBV7-2	many	NA	TRBJ2-3
CASSWGLAGHNEQFF	TGCGCCAGCAGCTGGGGACTAGCGGGCCACAATGAGCAGTTCTTC	TRBV5-1	many	TRBD2	TRBJ2-1
CASSHRNYGYTF	TGCGCCAGCAGTCACAGGAACTATGGCTACACCTTC	TRBV23-1	many	NA	TRBJ1-2
CASSFGQYTEAFF	TGTGCCAGCAGCTTCGGCCAGTACACTGAAGCTTTCTTT	TRBV7-9	many	NA	TRBJ1-1
CSATRGPIYGYTF	TGCAGTGCTACCAGGGGGCCGATCTATGGCTACACCTTC	TRBV20-1	many	TRBD1	TRBJ1-2
CASSLVGDNQETQYF	TGCGCCAGCAGCTTGGTCGGGGACAACCAAGAGACCCAGTACTTC	TRBV5-1	many	NA	TRBJ2-5
CASSSPTGGLSYNEQFF	TGTGCCAGCAGCTCCCCAACAGGGGGCTTGTCCTACAATGAGCAGTTCTTC	TRBV7-2	many	TRBD1	TRBJ2-1
CASSRTSGLQETQYF	TGTGCCAGCAGCCGGACTAGCGGGCTGCAAGAGACCCAGTACTTC	TRBV7-3	many	TRBD2	TRBJ2-5
CASSLRDPNEKLFF	TGTGCCAGCAGTCTCCGGGACCCTAATGAAAAACTGTTTTTT	TRBV12-3/TRBV12-4	many	NA	TRBJ1-4
CASSITAGNYGYTF	TGTGCCAGTAGTATCACGGCGGGTAACTATGGCTACACCTTC	TRBV19	many	NA	TRBJ1-2
CASSLTFSKGGELFF	TGTGCCAGCAGCCTGACATTCTCTAAGGGCGGGGAGCTGTTTTTT	TRBV5-8	many	NA	TRBJ2-2
CSASPSAGFTDTQYF	TGCAGTGCTTCCCCGTCGGCAGGCTTCACAGATACGCAGTATTTT	TRBV20-1	many	NA	TRBJ2-3
CASSSTGGEGNTIYF	TGTGCCAGCAGCTCTACAGGGGGCGAAGGAAACACCATATATTTT	TRBV7-9	many	TRBD1	TRBJ1-3